These 7 T cell receptor beta chains were sequenced from one sample in a study of blood T cell repertoires in COVID-19. Clones were sequenced by immunoSEQ multiplex PCR, and TCRdb holds only the in-frame ones, with some missing. The table records approximately 70,000 clones, 88% of them present only once. The sample consisted of peripheral blood. These receptors were collected from a human donor in a cohort sampled during active COVID-19.

The chain uses TRBV7-2 and TRBJ2-3; 14 bases align to TRBD2. Germline trimming cut 5 bases from V and 2 bases from J; bases unmatched to any gene: 9. CDR3 length equals 18 residues. CDR1 is SGHTA, CDR2 FQGNSA, per germline. The DNA of the CDR3 is TGTGCCAGCAGCCCGGGGACTAGCGGGAGAGAGAACACAGATACGCAGTATTTT. The encoded protein is CASSPGTSGRENTDTQYF.

V gene TRBV6-4 combines with J gene TRBJ1-5, with D perhaps matching TRBD1 (5 bases). CDR1 is MRHNA, CDR2 SNTAGT, per germline. CDR3 length: 15 residues. The V and J ends lost 3 bases and 3 bases respectively, with 12 bases between them. The CDR3 sequence is CASSEEGGDNQPQHF. The CDR3 region has the DNA TGTGCCAGCAGTGAAGAGGGAGGGGACAATCAGCCCCAGCATTTT.

The chain has TRBV7-3 and TRBJ1-6; tentatively, D is TRBD1 (6 bases). The CDR3 consists of 15 residues. Deletions cut 2 bases from V and 11 bases from J, with 16 bases between. CDR1 and CDR2 from the germline V gene are SGHTA and FQGTGA. The CDR3 DNA is TGTGCCAGCAGCTTAGCCCCGGGGGGGGCAACACCCCTCCACTTT. Translating it yields CASSLAPGGATPLHF.

The V gene is TRBV19, the J gene TRBJ1-4; D not certain. This CDR3 has 13 residues. The germline gives CDR1 LNHDA, CDR2 SQIVND (reference sequence). Deletions cut 4 bases from V and 8 bases from J, with 11 bases between. CDR3 DNA sequence: TGTGCCAGTAGTAAGGTGACAAAAGAAAAACTGTTTTTT. Protein sequence: CASSKVTKEKLFF.

This rearrangement joins TRBV13 to TRBJ2-3; the match to TRBD2 covers 7 bases. CDR1 and CDR2 (germline): PRHDT, FYEKMQ (reference sequence). The CDR3 is made up of 16 amino acids. Trimming at V came to 4 bases and at J to 7 bases, leaving 14 bases not matched to a gene. Here the CDR3 DNA reads TGTGCCAGCAGCTCCACGTTGGCGGGAGTTGACAATACGCAGTATTTT. Translated, it gives CASSSTLAGVDNTQYF.

In DNA, the CDR3 is TGTGCCAGCAGCGTAGCCGGGAACACCGGGGAGCTGTTTTTT. Amino acids: CASSVAGNTGELFF. This chain connects TRBV9 to TRBJ2-2, with unresolved D. Germline assignment: CDR1 SGDLS and CDR2 YYNGEE. Deletions cut 0 bases from V and 1 base from J, with 4 bases between. The CDR3 extends over 14 amino acids.

The chain has TRBV28 and TRBJ2-7; D not certain. CDR3 length: 12 amino acids. CDR1 is MDHEN, CDR2 SYDVKM, per germline. Trimming took off 4 bases at V and 3 bases at J, with 7 bases between the two ends. DNA of the CDR3: TGTGCCAGCAGTTCAAACAACTACGAGCAGTACTTC. It encodes CASSSNNYEQYF.